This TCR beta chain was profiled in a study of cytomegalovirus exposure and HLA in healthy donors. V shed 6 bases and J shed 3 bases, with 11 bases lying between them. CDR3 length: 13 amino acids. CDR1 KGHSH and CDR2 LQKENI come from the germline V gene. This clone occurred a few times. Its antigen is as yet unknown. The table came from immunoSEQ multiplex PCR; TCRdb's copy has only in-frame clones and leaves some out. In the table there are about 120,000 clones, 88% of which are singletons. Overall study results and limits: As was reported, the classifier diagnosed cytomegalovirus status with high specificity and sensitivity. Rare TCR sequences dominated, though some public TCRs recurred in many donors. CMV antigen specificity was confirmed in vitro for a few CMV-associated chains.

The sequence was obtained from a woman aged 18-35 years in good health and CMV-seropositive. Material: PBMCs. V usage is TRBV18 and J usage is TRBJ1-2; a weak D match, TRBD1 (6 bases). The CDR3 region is CASSPGGDYGYTF. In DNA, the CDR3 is TGTGCCAGCTCCCCGGGGGGCGACTATGGCTACACCTTC. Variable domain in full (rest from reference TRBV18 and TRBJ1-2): NAGVMQNPRHLVRRRGQEARLRCSPMKGHSHVYWYRQLPEEGLKFMVYLQKENIIDESGMPKERFSAEFPKEGPSILRIQQVVRGDSAAYFCASSPGGDYGYTFGSGTRLTVV.